The table lists the clone carrying this TCR beta chain with many counts. Its antigen is not identified. The sorted Tregs were CD4+CD25+CD127-/low cells. After constant-region reverse-primer amplification, full-length variable regions underwent semi-nested PCR with Nested Universal Primer A. Via MiXCR, TCRdb re-called the 5' RACE reads, giving one row per CDR3 protein. The sample lists 8,500 to 13,000 distinct CDR3 sequences; 15% to 20% were seen once. Study-wide points: Greatest tumor Treg TCR overlap was with tumor naive CD4+ cells.

Trimming took 2 bases from V and 4 from J, leaving 6 bases between them. CDR3 size: 13 residues. The chain links TRBV12-3 or TRBV12-4 to TRBJ2-1, with no clear D. The sequenced material came from Tregs sorted from a lymph node. This receptor was identified in a female donor with breast cancer. The CDR3 DNA reads TGTGCCAGCAGTTTATCCAGTTACAATGAGCAGTTCTTC. It specifies CASSLSSYNEQFF.